The clone carrying this T cell receptor beta chain was seen once. No antigen is known for it. The CDR3 is 18 amino acids. V lost 1 base, J lost 3 bases, and 20 bases lay in between. The germline gives CDR1 MDHEN, CDR2 SYDVKM. Sequencing used immunoSEQ multiplex PCR; TCRdb keeps in-frame clones, though not all of them. The sample lists 100,000 or so clones, roughly 94% occurring once. The data belong to a study of siplizumab effects on memory and regulatory T cells. Findings and limits, study-wide: The mean Treg-derived percentage of mappable alloreactive CD4+ clones was 55% to 80% with siplizumab compared with 25% to 30% in controls.

The specimen sequenced was non-Treg CD4+ T cells sorted from blood. The TCR sequence derives from a human donor in good health. The chain combines TRBV28 with TRBJ2-3; tentatively, D is TRBD1 or TRBD2 (5 bases each). CDR3 coding DNA: TGTGCCAGCAGTTTATTCGCTCGGGACGTTTTAGGAACAGATACGCAGTATTTT. This codes for CASSLFARDVLGTDTQYF.